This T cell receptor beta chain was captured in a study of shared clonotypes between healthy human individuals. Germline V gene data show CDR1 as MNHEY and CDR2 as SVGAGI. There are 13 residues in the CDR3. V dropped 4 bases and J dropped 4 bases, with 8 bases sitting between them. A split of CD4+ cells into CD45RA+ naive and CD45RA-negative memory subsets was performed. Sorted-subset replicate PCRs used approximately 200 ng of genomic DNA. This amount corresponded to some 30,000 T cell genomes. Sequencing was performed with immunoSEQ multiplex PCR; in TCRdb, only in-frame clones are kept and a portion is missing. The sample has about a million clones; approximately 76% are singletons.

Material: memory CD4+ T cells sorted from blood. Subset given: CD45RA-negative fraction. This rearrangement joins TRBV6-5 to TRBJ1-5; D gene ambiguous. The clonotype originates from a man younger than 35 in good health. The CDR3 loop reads CASSSRLNQPQHF. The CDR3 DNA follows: TGTGCCAGCAGTTCACGGCTAAATCAGCCCCAGCATTTT.